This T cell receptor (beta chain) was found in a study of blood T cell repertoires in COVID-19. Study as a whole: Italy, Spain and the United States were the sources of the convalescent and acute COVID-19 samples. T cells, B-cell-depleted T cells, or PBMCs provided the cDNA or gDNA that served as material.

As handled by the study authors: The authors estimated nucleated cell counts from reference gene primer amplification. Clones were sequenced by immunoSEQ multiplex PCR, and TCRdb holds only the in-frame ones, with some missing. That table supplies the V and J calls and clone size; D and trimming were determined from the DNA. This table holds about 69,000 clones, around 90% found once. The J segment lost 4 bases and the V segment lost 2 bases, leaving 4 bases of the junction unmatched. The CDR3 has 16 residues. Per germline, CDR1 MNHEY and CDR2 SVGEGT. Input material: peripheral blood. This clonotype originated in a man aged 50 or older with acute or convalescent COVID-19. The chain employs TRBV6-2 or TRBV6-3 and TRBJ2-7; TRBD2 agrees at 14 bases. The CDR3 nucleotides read TGTGCCAGCAGTTACGGGACTAGCGGGAGTATGTACGAGCAGTACTTC. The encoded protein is CASSYGTSGSMYEQYF.